These 20 T cell receptor beta chains were all obtained from the same sample, sequenced in a study of cytomegalovirus exposure and HLA in healthy donors. Primers included in the PCR were 60 Vbeta and 13 Jbeta primers. Assay: immunoSEQ multiplex PCR; the TCRdb copy retains only in-frame clones and omits some. The sample contains 110,000 to 150,000 clones, roughly 80% of which appear only once. The specimen was PBMCs. These receptors were collected from a female donor in good health and CMV-seronegative.

CDR3 in DNA: TGTGCCAGCAGGGATAGACAGGGGATTGTGTCCTACAATGAGCAGTTCTTC. It specifies CASRDRQGIVSYNEQFF. The chain combines TRBV28 with TRBJ2-1; 8 bases match TRBD1. CDR1 is MDHEN, CDR2 SYDVKM, per germline. This CDR3 is 17 amino acids long. V lost 6 bases to trimming and J lost 1 base; unmatched junction nucleotides: 11.

V and J are TRBV4-3 and TRBJ2-7, with 7 bases identical to TRBD1. CDR3 length equals 15 residues. Germline CDR1 and CDR2: LGHNA and YSLEER. V gave up 1 base and J gave up 4 bases; unmatched junction bases: 7. The CDR3 region has the DNA TGCGCCAGCAGCCAAGCGTTGAGACAGGGTTACGAGCAGTACTTC. Encoded protein: CASSQALRQGYEQYF.

This chain links TRBV19 with TRBJ2-7; tentative D call: TRBD1 (6 bases). CDR3 size: 15 residues. The ends were cut back, 3 bases at V and 7 bases at J, with 19 bases in the middle. The germline V gene has CDR1 LNHDA and CDR2 SQIVND (reference sequence). Written as DNA, the CDR3 is TGTGCCAGTAGTATTCAACAGGGTGGTTCGGGAGAGCAGTACTTC. It specifies CASSIQQGGSGEQYF.

The chain recombines TRBV25-1 with TRBJ2-7; TRBD1 agrees at 7 bases. CDR1 is MGHDK, CDR2 SYGVNS, per germline. The CDR3 consists of 17 residues. V dropped 0 bases and J dropped 0; count of bases not matched to a gene: 8. The CDR3 protein is CASSEYCMGQLSYEQYF. Written as DNA, the CDR3 is TGTGCCAGCAGTGAATATTGCATGGGACAGCTCTCCTACGAGCAGTACTTC.

This clone showed up just a few times. The rearrangement uses TRBV7-2 and TRBJ2-3; 7 positions match TRBD1. The V segment lost 0 bases and the J segment 0 bases; nucleotides outside the gene matches: 9. CDR1 SGHTA and CDR2 FQGNSA come from the germline V gene. The CDR3 is 18 amino acids. CDR3 amino acids: CASSLAWKGALSTDTQYF. The CDR3, as DNA: TGTGCCAGCAGCTTAGCGTGGAAGGGGGCGCTTAGCACAGATACGCAGTATTTT. The whole variable domain, remainder taken from reference TRBV7-2 and TRBJ2-3, is GAGVSQSPSNKVTEKGKDVELRCDPISGHTALYWYRQSLGQGLEFLIYFQGNSAPDKSGLPSDRFSAERTGGSVSTLTIQRTQQEDSAVYLCASSLAWKGALSTDTQYFGPGTRLTVL.

V is TRBV28 and J is TRBJ1-1; no definite D call. The CDR3 spans 14 residues. CDR1 MDHEN and CDR2 SYDVKM come from the germline V gene. Trimming removed 2 bases from V and 2 bases from J, with 9 bases in between. CDR3 coding DNA: TGTGCCAGCAGTTTACCAGGTTTTAACACTGAAGCTTTCTTT. Translation gives CASSLPGFNTEAFF.

The chain couples TRBV2 to TRBJ2-7, with D possibly TRBD1 on 5 matching bases. V was pared by 4 bases and J by 2 bases, with 12 bases between. The CDR3 runs to 14 residues. Per germline, CDR1 SNHLY and CDR2 FYNNEI. CDR3 region: CASSGGRPTYEQYF. The DNA for the CDR3 is TGTGCCAGCAGTGGGGGCAGGCCGACCTACGAGCAGTACTTC.

This chain uses TRBV5-6 with TRBJ2-3; weak D call: TRBD2 (5 bases). The CDR3 extends over 16 amino acids. Germline values: CDR1 SGHDT, CDR2 YYEEEE. Trimming pared 1 base from V and 2 bases from J, leaving 14 bases between. CDR3 bases: TGTGCCAGCAGCTTGATCTCGGGGTCGCTCACAGATACGCAGTATTTT. This encodes CASSLISGSLTDTQYF.

This clone was seen only once. The chain links TRBV19 to TRBJ1-5, with 8 bases that match TRBD1. The V segment lost 5 bases and the J segment 1 base; nucleotides outside the gene matches: 7. Germline V gives CDR1 LNHDA, CDR2 SQIVND (reference sequence). CDR3 size: 16 residues. The CDR3 region has the DNA TGTGCCAGTAGTGAGCGATGGACAGGGAGCAATCAGCCCCAGCATTTT. This gives the protein CASSERWTGSNQPQHF.

The CDR3 DNA reads as TGCGCCAGCAGCTTGGAGGCCGACACGGGGTCGTTCTTC. Translating it yields CASSLEADTGSFF. The rearrangement uses TRBV5-1 and TRBJ2-1; D might be TRBD2 (5 bases). The CDR3 runs 13 residues. The germline V and J ends were trimmed by 0 bases and 15 bases, with 16 bases remaining between them. CDR1 and CDR2 from the germline V gene are SGHRS and YFSETQ.

V is TRBV28 and J is TRBJ1-2, with 10 bases identical to TRBD1. Germline V gene sequence: CDR1 MDHEN, CDR2 SYDVKM. The CDR3 is 14 residues long. V shed 6 bases and J 4 bases; nucleotides not matched to a gene: 5. The CDR3 spells CASSDRDRGYGYTF. The CDR3 coding sequence is TGTGCCAGCAGCGACCGGGACAGGGGCTATGGCTACACCTTC.

J is TRBJ2-1 and V is TRBV29-1, with 7 bases matching TRBD2. The germline CDR1 and CDR2 sequences are SQVTM and ANQGSEA. V lost 0 bases and J lost 4; bases outside the gene matches: 21. The CDR3 loop spans 20 amino acids. CDR3: CSVEEVPGLRSSGPYNEQFF. CDR3 bases: TGCAGCGTTGAAGAAGTTCCCGGACTTCGTTCTAGCGGACCATACAATGAGCAGTTCTTC.

On this clone: The sample has other DNA sequences that encode this CDR3 too. The V call is TRBV2, the J call TRBJ1-3; D might be TRBD1 (6 bases). Germline assignment: CDR1 SNHLY and CDR2 FYNNEI. Trimming left V 4 bases short and J 0 bases short, with 10 bases between. This CDR3 has 15 residues. The DNA for the CDR3 is TGTGCCAGCAGTGTAGACAGGATCTCTGGAAACACCATATATTTT. Its protein product is CASSVDRISGNTIYF. Drawing the rest from reference TRBV2 and TRBJ1-3, the complete variable domain is EPEVTQTPSHQVTQMGQEVILRCVPISNHLYFYWYRQILGQKVEFLVSFYNNEISEKSEIFDDQFSVERPDGSNFTLKIRSTKLEDSAMYFCASSVDRISGNTIYFGEGSWLTVV.

The chain recombines TRBV19 with TRBJ2-1; 10 bases align to TRBD2. The CDR3 runs 16 residues. After removal of 7 bases from V and 3 bases from J, the junction contained 9 bases not matched to a gene. Looked up from germline, CDR1 is LNHDA and CDR2 is SQIVND (reference sequence). CDR3 sequence reads: CASKGGGLAVYNEQFF. The CDR3, as DNA: TGTGCCAGTAAAGGGGGCGGACTAGCGGTCTACAATGAGCAGTTCTTC. Full variable domain (remainder filled in from reference TRBV19 and TRBJ2-1): DGGITQSPKYLFRKEGQNVTLSCEQNLNHDAMYWYRQDPGQGLRLIYYSQIVNDFQKGDIAEGYSVSREKKESFPLTVTSAQKNPTAFYLCASKGGGLAVYNEQFFGPGTRLTVL.

The chain is built from TRBV30 and TRBJ2-1; perhaps TRBD2 as D (5 bases). V dropped 0 bases and J dropped 7 bases, with 16 bases sitting between them. The CDR3 extends over 15 amino acids. Germline CDR1 GTSNPN, CDR2 SVGIG (reference sequence). The CDR3 DNA reads TGTGCCTGGAGTGTACGTGGCGGGCTCGGGAATGAGCAGTTCTTC. The encoded protein is CAWSVRGGLGNEQFF.

The chain recombines TRBV19 with TRBJ1-4, with TRBD1 as a possible D gene (6 bases). This CDR3 is 14 amino acids long. V was cut by 5 bases and J by 8 bases, with 15 bases left in between. Germline CDR1 LNHDA, CDR2 SQIVND (reference sequence). In DNA, the CDR3 is TGTGCCAGTAGTGGGGGGGGCGCAAAGGAAAAACTGTTTTTT. Amino acid sequence: CASSGGGAKEKLFF. The variable domain in full, completed from reference TRBV19 and TRBJ1-4, reads DGGITQSPKYLFRKEGQNVTLSCEQNLNHDAMYWYRQDPGQGLRLIYYSQIVNDFQKGDIAEGYSVSREKKESFPLTVTSAQKNPTAFYLCASSGGGAKEKLFFGSGTQLSVL.

The chain employs TRBV30 and TRBJ1-1; 10 bases are shared with TRBD1. CDR1 and CDR2 (germline): GTSNPN, SVGIG (reference sequence). The CDR3 covers 12 residues. The V segment lost 3 bases and the J segment 8 bases; nucleotides outside the gene matches: 3. CDR3 in amino acids: CAWSRTGGEAFF. DNA of the CDR3: TGTGCCTGGAGCAGGACAGGGGGGGAAGCTTTCTTT.

This clone was observed a single time. This rearrangement joins TRBV6-1 to TRBJ1-5; TRBD1 matches at 7 bases. Germline CDR1 is MNHNS and CDR2 is SASEGT. The CDR3 has 14 amino acids. J lost 0 bases, V lost 8 bases, and 4 bases had no gene match. The CDR3 DNA reads TGTGCCAGCGGACAGGAGTATAGCAATCAGCCCCAGCATTTT. Amino acids: CASGQEYSNQPQHF.

This clone was seen a handful of times. V usage is TRBV6-5 and J usage is TRBJ1-1; no definite D call. Per germline, CDR1 MNHEY and CDR2 SVGAGI. Trimming cost V 4 bases and J 0 bases, with 15 bases left between them. The CDR3 spans 16 residues. For the CDR3, the DNA is TGTGCCAGCAGTTTGGCCCCGATGGAGATGAACACTGAAGCTTTCTTT. This gives the protein CASSLAPMEMNTEAFF.

The chain employs TRBV7-2 and TRBJ1-2; no clear D gene. CDR1 and CDR2 from the germline V gene are SGHTA and FQGNSA. Deletions cut 1 base from V and 2 bases from J, with 5 bases between. CDR3 size: 13 residues. CDR3 sequence (DNA): TGTGCCAGCAGCTTAGGGCAAAACTATGGCTACACCTTC. It translates to CASSLGQNYGYTF.